The rows below give T cell receptor beta chains drawn from one sample of a study of T cell responses to AZD1222 COVID-19 vaccine. Produced via immunoSEQ multiplex PCR; TCRdb's table is partial and in-frame only. The sample lists around 130,000 clones; about 86% were seen once. The source material was peripheral blood, sampled on day 0 of AZD1222 vaccination. The source is an adult in good health. Each CDR3 is given with its conserved first and last residue. Each record gives: clone size, J gene, V gene, D gene, CDR3 protein, CDR3 DNA. The D gene is left open where the match is weak. The size field is filled for only some rows; it gives once, few, many or a size class.

. TRBJ1-5 TRBV12-3/TRBV12-4 . CASSLGPIQPQHF TGTGCCAGCAGTCTTGGACCGATCCAGCCCCAGCATTTT
. TRBJ2-6 TRBV7-6 TRBD2 CASSLLAGGPGANVLTF TGTGCCAGCAGCTTATTGGCGGGGGGTCCTGGGGCCAACGTCCTGACTTTC
. TRBJ2-2 TRBV9 TRBD1 CASSVEGTGLSGELFF TGTGCCAGCAGCGTAGAAGGGACAGGGTTAAGCGGGGAGCTGTTTTTT
. TRBJ2-3 TRBV19 . CASSIGADTTDTQYF TGTGCCAGTAGTATAGGGGCAGATACCACAGATACGCAGTATTTT
. TRBJ1-3 TRBV20-1 . CSALGNTIYF TGCAGTGCCCTTGGAAACACCATATATTTT
. TRBJ2-1 TRBV5-6 TRBD2 CASSPPGRGNTKQFF TGTGCCAGCAGCCCCCCGGGGCGGGGGAACACTAAGCAGTTCTTC
. TRBJ2-1 TRBV28 . CASTLGRENEQFF TGTGCCAGCACCTTGGGGCGGGAAAATGAGCAGTTCTTC
. TRBJ1-2 TRBV9 . CASSAQTANYGYTF TGTGCCAGCAGCGCCCAGACAGCTAACTATGGCTACACCTTC
. TRBJ2-7 TRBV24-1 TRBD1 CATSGQGAYEQYF TGTGCCACCAGCGGACAGGGGGCCTACGAGCAGTACTTC
. TRBJ1-2 TRBV18 TRBD1 CASTTGAANYGYTF TGTGCCAGCACCACAGGGGCGGCTAACTATGGCTACACCTTC
once TRBJ2-2 TRBV7-6 . CASSSGDEFTGELFF TGTGCCAGCAGCTCCGGGGACGAGTTCACCGGGGAGCTGTTTTTT
. TRBJ2-2 TRBV7-3 . CASSLMDGMIGELFF TGTGCCAGCAGCTTAATGGACGGGATGATCGGGGAGCTGTTTTTT
. TRBJ2-7 TRBV29-1 . CSVDGLTDSYEQYF TGCAGCGTTGACGGTCTAACTGACTCCTACGAGCAGTACTTC
. TRBJ1-6 TRBV9 . CASSAGISYNSPLHF TGTGCCAGCAGCGCGGGGATCTCCTATAATTCACCCCTCCACTTT
. TRBJ1-5 TRBV19 . CASSIQGRDQPQHF TGTGCCAGTAGTATACAGGGGAGGGATCAGCCCCAGCATTTT
once TRBJ2-3 TRBV19 TRBD2 CASSSAVAGGLTDTQYF TGTGCCAGTAGTTCGGCCGTAGCGGGGGGCCTCACAGATACGCAGTATTTT
. TRBJ1-2 TRBV12-3/TRBV12-4 . CASSLWGDAGYTF TGTGCCAGCAGTTTGTGGGGGGACGCTGGCTACACCTTC
few TRBJ1-1 TRBV19 . CASTSPDRTTEAFF TGTGCCAGTACATCCCCCGATCGGACCACTGAAGCTTTCTTT
once TRBJ2-3 TRBV29-1 . CSVTFPGPVTDTQYF TGCAGCGTTACCTTTCCGGGACCAGTCACAGATACGCAGTATTTT
. TRBJ2-5 TRBV28 . CASSLRSGETQYF TGTGCCAGCAGCTTGAGGTCGGGGGAGACCCAGTACTTC
. TRBJ1-1 TRBV5-1 . CASSQTDNTEAFF TGCGCCAGCAGCCAGACAGATAACACTGAAGCTTTCTTT
. TRBJ2-1 TRBV12-3/TRBV12-4 . CASSPTSNEQFF TGTGCCAGCAGTCCGACTAGCAATGAGCAGTTCTTC
. TRBJ2-7 TRBV3-1/TRBV3-2 . CASSQPRQSSEQYF TGTGCCAGCAGCCAACCGCGGCAGTCTTCGGAGCAGTACTTC
. TRBJ2-7 TRBV7-7 TRBD1 CASSQSRGSEQYF TGTGCCAGCAGCCAGTCCAGGGGGTCCGAGCAGTACTTC
once TRBJ1-5 TRBV27 . CASSQGSGSQPQHF TGTGCCAGCAGTCAGGGCTCGGGTAGTCAGCCCCAGCATTTT
. TRBJ2-3 TRBV5-1 TRBD1 CASSTGQAPGSDTQYF TGCGCCAGCAGCACCGGACAGGCCCCAGGTTCAGATACGCAGTATTTT
once TRBJ2-1 TRBV6-5 TRBD2 CASRSLAGGNNEQFF TGTGCCAGCAGATCACTAGCGGGGGGGAATAATGAGCAGTTCTTC
. TRBJ1-5 TRBV5-5 . CASSPHVSNQPQHF TGTGCCAGCAGCCCCCATGTAAGCAATCAGCCCCAGCATTTT
. TRBJ1-5 TRBV28 . CASSLRGVPSNQPQHF TGTGCCAGCAGTTTACGCGGGGTCCCTTCCAATCAGCCCCAGCATTTT
. TRBJ1-2 TRBV6-5 . CASSPSTENYGYTF TGTGCCAGCAGTCCATCGACGGAAAACTATGGCTACACCTTC
. TRBJ2-7 TRBV27 TRBD2 CASSLSVLAGESYEQYF TGTGCCAGCAGTTTATCGGTACTAGCGGGAGAATCCTACGAGCAGTACTTC
. TRBJ1-6 TRBV10-3 TRBD1 CAISEGTGVSPLHF TGTGCCATCAGTGAAGGGACAGGGGTTTCACCCCTCCACTTT
. TRBJ1-5 TRBV19 . CASPQTDQPQHF TGTGCCAGCCCACAAACCGATCAGCCCCAGCATTTT
. TRBJ1-6 TRBV21-1 . CASSSAGSSYNSPLHF TGTGCCAGCAGCTCAGCGGGTAGCTCCTATAATTCACCCCTCCACTTT
. TRBJ2-1 TRBV7-9 TRBD2 CASSFGSGGYEQFF TGTGCCAGCAGCTTCGGTAGCGGGGGGTATGAGCAGTTCTTC
. TRBJ2-1 TRBV6-4 TRBD2 CASSDSSGGANEQFF TGTGCCAGCAGTGACTCGAGCGGGGGGGCCAATGAGCAGTTCTTC
. TRBJ2-1 TRBV4-3 . CASSQDHHPFSYNEQFF TGCGCCAGCAGCCAAGACCACCATCCTTTCTCCTACAATGAGCAGTTCTTC
. TRBJ2-6 TRBV11-3 TRBD1 CASSPGRGQGTGANVLTF TGTGCCAGCAGCCCCGGGCGAGGACAGGGAACTGGGGCCAACGTCCTGACTTTC
. TRBJ1-2 TRBV12-3/TRBV12-4 . CASSLRADGYTF TGTGCCAGCAGTTTGAGGGCGGATGGCTACACCTTC
. TRBJ1-1 TRBV5-5 . CASSYMIFTEAFF TGTGCCAGCAGCTATATGATATTCACTGAAGCTTTCTTT